This T cell receptor beta chain was documented in a study of graft-versus-host responses after intestinal transplantation. At the level of the study: The transplants performed in recipients were multivisceral, liver-intestinal, or isolated intestinal. General observations from the study: GvH clonotypes were identified within recipient marrow, with a subset emerging first in ileum or blood.

Repertoires were generated with immunoSEQ multiplex PCR, while TCRdb's copy carries only in-frame clones and drops some. In the table there are roughly 13,000 clones, roughly 30% of which are singletons. J gave up 1 base and V 2 bases, and 4 bases lay outside the gene matches. Germline V gives CDR1 KGHSH, CDR2 LQKENI. The CDR3 length is 16 residues. With around 200,000 irradiated, violet-dye-labeled stimulator cells, around 200,000 CFSE-labeled responder cells were plated. Researchers sorted proliferating CFSE-low CD3+CD4+ and CD3+CD8+ responders once the reaction had finished. This sample comprised alloreactive CD4+ T cells from a mixed lymphocyte reaction culture, obtained before intestinal transplant. The subset here: CFSE-low proliferating T cells sorted from roughly 6-day pre-transplant mixed lymphocyte reaction (GvH or HvG direction). This TCR came from a human patient who received an intestinal transplant. This chain links TRBV18 with TRBJ2-1; 8 bases agree with TRBD2. The CDR3: CASSPGVAGSYNEQFF. As DNA, the CDR3 is TGTGCCAGCTCACCAGGGGTAGCGGGATCCTACAATGAGCAGTTCTTC.